Here is one T cell receptor beta chain with its context. As yet, its antigen is unknown. Method: immunoSEQ multiplex PCR; TCRdb's copy keeps in-frame clones and lacks some. The sample lists 110,000 to 150,000 clones; 90% to 95% were seen once. In germline, CDR1 is SGHDT, CDR2 YYEEEE. This CDR3 is built from 16 residues. The V gene end was trimmed by 1 base and the J gene end by 1 base; junction bases not matched to a gene: 7. The data stem from a study of T cell responses to AZD1222 COVID-19 vaccine. About the study: Second-dose groups at about 4 or about 12 weeks were pooled. Findings of the study overall: Increases in Spike-specific TCR breadth and depth were seen after two AZD1222 doses.

The V call is TRBV5-6, the J call TRBJ1-2; 7 bases fit TRBD1. The sequence derives from an adult in good health. The sequences come from peripheral blood, collected on day 0 of AZD1222 vaccination. CDR3 in amino acids: CASSLLGQPNNYGYTF. The CDR3 region has the DNA TGTGCCAGCAGCTTGCTGGGACAGCCGAATAACTATGGCTACACCTTC.